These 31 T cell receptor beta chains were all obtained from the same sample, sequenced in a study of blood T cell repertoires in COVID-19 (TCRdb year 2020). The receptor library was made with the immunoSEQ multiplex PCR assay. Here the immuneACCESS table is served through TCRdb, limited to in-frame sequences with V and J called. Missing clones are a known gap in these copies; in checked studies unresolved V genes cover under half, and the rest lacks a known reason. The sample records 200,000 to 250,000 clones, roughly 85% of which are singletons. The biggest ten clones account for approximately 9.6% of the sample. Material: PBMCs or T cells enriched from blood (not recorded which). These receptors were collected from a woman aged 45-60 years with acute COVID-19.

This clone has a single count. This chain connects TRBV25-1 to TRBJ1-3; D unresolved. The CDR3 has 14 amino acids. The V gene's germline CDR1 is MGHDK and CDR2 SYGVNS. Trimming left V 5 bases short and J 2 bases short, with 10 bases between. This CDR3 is CASSPGSTGNTIYF. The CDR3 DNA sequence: TGTGCCAGCAGTCCAGGATCGACTGGAAACACCATATATTTT.

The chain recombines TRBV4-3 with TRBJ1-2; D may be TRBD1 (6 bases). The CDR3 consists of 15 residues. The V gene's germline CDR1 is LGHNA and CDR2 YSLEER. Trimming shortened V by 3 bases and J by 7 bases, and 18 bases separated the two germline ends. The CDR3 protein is CASSHAPGGLVGYTF. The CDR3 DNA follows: TGCGCCAGCAGCCACGCCCCGGGGGGGCTGGTTGGCTACACCTTC.

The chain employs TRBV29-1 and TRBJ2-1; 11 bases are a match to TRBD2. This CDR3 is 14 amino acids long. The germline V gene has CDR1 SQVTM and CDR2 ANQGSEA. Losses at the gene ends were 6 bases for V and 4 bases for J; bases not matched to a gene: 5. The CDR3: CSVATSGTYNEQFF. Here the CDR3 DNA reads TGCAGCGTGGCGACTAGCGGGACATACAATGAGCAGTTCTTC.

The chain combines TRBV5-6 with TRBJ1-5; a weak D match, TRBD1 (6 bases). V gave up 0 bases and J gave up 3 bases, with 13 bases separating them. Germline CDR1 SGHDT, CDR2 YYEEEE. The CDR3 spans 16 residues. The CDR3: CASSLELGGSNQPQHF. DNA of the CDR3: TGTGCCAGCAGCTTGGAATTAGGGGGTTCCAATCAGCCCCAGCATTTT.

This chain's CDR3 is CASSIGGTGGNQPQHF. In DNA form, the CDR3 reads TGTGCCAGTAGTATAGGCGGGACAGGGGGGAATCAGCCCCAGCATTTT. The chain combines TRBV19 with TRBJ1-5; 11 nucleotides align to TRBD1. CDR1 and CDR2 (germline): LNHDA, SQIVND (reference sequence). The CDR3 length is 16 residues. V gave up 1 base and J gave up 4 bases; unmatched junction bases: 3. Full variable domain (rest looked up from reference TRBV19 and TRBJ1-5): DGGITQSPKYLFRKEGQNVTLSCEQNLNHDAMYWYRQDPGQGLRLIYYSQIVNDFQKGDIAEGYSVSREKKESFPLTVTSAQKNPTAFYLCASSIGGTGGNQPQHFGDGTRLSIL.

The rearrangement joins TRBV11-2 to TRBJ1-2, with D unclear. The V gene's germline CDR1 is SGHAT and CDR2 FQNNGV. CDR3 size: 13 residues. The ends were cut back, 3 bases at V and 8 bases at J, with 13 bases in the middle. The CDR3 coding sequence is TGTGCCAGCAGCTTCGGGGAGGGCAGGGGCTACACCTTC. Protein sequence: CASSFGEGRGYTF.

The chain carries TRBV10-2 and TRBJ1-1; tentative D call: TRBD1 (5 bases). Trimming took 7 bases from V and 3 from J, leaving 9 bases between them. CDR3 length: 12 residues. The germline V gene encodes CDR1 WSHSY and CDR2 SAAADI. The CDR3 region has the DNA TGCGCCAGCACCCGGGGGGACACTGAAGCTTTCTTT. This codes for CASTRGDTEAFF.

Here the CDR3 reads CASSQGRTAGAGELFF. In nucleotides, the CDR3 is TGTGCCAGCAGCCAAGGTCGAACTGCCGGGGCCGGGGAGCTGTTTTTT. The chain couples TRBV3-1 (or the pseudogene TRBV3-2) to TRBJ2-2; TRBD2 is a possible D gene (5 bases). V dropped 1 base and J dropped 6 bases, with 15 bases sitting between them. This CDR3 comprises 16 residues. Germline V gene sequence: CDR1 LGHDT, CDR2 YNNKEL (reference sequence).

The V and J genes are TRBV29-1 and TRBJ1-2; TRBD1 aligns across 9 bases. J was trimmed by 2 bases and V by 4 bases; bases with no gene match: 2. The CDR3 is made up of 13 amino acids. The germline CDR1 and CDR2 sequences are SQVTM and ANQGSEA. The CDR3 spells CSVAGTGNYGYTF. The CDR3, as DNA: TGCAGCGTTGCCGGGACAGGGAACTATGGCTACACCTTC.

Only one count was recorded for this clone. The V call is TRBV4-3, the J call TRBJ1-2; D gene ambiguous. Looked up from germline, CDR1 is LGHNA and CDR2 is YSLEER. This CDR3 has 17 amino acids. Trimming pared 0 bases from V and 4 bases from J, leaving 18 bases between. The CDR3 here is CASSQELAAFVGYGYTF. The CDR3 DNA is TGCGCCAGCAGCCAAGAGTTGGCGGCCTTCGTCGGCTATGGCTACACCTTC.

The CDR3 DNA follows: TGCAGCGTAGTGGTCCCCCCCAGCTATGGCTACACCTTC. Translation: CSVVVPPSYGYTF. This chain links TRBV29-1 with TRBJ1-2; no clear D gene. The CDR3 has 13 amino acids. Germline V CDR1 and CDR2: SQVTM, ANQGSEA. Trimming took off 6 bases at V and 4 bases at J, with 15 bases between the two ends. The full variable domain, rest sourced from reference TRBV29-1 and TRBJ1-2, is SAVISQKPSRDICQRGTSLTIQCQVDSQVTMMFWYRQQPGQSLTLIATANQGSEATYESGFVIDKFPISRPNLTFSTLTVSNMSPEDSSIYLCSVVVPPSYGYTFGSGTRLTVV.

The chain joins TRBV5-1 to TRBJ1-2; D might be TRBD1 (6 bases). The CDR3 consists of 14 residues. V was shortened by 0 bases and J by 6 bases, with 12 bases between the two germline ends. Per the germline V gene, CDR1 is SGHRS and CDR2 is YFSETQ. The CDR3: CASSLVPGVHGYTF. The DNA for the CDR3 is TGCGCCAGCAGCTTGGTCCCAGGGGTTCATGGCTACACCTTC.

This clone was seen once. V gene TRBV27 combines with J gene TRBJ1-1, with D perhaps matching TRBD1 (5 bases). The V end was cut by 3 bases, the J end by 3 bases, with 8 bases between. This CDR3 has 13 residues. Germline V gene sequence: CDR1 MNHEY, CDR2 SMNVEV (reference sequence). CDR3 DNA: TGTGCCAGCAGTTTCACGGGGGACACTGAAGCTTTCTTT. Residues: CASSFTGDTEAFF.

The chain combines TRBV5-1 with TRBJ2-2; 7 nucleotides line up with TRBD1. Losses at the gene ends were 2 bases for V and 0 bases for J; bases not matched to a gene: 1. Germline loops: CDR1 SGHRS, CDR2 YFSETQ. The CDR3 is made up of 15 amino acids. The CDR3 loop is CASSLQGTNTGELFF. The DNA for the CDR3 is TGCGCCAGCAGCTTACAGGGGACGAACACCGGGGAGCTGTTTTTT.

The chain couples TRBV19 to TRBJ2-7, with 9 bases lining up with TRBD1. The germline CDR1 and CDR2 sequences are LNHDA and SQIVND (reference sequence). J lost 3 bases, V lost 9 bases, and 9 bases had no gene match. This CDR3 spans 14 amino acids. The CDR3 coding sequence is TGTGCCAGCCACCCGGGACAGGGCTACTACGAGCAGTACTTC. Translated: CASHPGQGYYEQYF.

CDR3 in DNA: TGTGCCAGCAGTTTGGCTAGGAAGGAAAAACTGTTTTTT. As protein: CASSLARKEKLFF. The rearrangement links TRBV12-3 or TRBV12-4 to TRBJ1-4; D ambiguous. Trimming shortened V by 3 bases and J by 8 bases, and 10 bases separated the two germline ends. The CDR3 extends over 13 amino acids.

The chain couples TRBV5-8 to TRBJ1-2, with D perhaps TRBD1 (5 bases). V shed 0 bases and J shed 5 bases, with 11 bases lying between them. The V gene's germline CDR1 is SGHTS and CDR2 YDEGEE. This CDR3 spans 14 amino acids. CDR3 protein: CASSLVAGGYGYTF. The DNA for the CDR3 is TGTGCCAGCAGCTTGGTTGCGGGGGGGTATGGCTACACCTTC.

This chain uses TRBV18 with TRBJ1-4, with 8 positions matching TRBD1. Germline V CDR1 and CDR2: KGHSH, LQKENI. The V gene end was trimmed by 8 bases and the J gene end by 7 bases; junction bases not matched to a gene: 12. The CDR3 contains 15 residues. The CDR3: CASLLGQGGREKLFF. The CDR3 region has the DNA TGTGCCAGCCTACTCGGACAGGGAGGTCGTGAAAAACTGTTTTTT.

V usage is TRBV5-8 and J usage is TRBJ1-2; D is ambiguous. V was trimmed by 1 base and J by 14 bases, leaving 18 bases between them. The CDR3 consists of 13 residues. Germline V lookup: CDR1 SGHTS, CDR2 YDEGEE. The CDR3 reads CASSLLPAGPGTF. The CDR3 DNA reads TGTGCCAGCAGCTTGTTGCCCGCAGGCCCGGGGACCTTC.

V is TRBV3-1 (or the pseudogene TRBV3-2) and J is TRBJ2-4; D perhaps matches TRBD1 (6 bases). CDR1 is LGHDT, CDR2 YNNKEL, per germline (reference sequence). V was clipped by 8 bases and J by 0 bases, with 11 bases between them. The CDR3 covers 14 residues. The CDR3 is CASGPGVAKNIQYF. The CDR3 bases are TGTGCCAGCGGACCAGGGGTAGCCAAAAACATTCAGTACTTC.

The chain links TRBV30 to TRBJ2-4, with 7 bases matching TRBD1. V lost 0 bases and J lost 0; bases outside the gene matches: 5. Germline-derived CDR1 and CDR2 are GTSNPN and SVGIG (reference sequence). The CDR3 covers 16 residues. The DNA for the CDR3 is TGTGCCTGGAGTGTTCGGGGACAGATAGCCAAAAACATTCAGTACTTC. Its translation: CAWSVRGQIAKNIQYF.

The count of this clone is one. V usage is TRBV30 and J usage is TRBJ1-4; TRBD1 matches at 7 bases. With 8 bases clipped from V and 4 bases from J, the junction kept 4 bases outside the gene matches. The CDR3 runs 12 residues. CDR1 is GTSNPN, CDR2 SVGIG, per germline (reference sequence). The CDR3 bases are TGTGCCCGACAGGGTGGTAATGAAAAACTGTTTTTT. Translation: CARQGGNEKLFF.

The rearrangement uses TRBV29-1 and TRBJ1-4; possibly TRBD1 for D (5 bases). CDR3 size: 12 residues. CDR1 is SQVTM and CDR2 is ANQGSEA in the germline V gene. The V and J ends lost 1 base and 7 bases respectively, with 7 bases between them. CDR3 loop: CSVEVQGEKLFF. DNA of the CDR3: TGCAGCGTTGAAGTGCAGGGTGAAAAACTGTTTTTT.

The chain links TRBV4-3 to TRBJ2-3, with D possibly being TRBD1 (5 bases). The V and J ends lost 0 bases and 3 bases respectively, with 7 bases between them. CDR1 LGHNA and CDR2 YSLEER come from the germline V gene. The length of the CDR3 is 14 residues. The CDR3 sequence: CASSQDKGTDTQYF. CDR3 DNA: TGCGCCAGCAGCCAAGATAAGGGGACAGATACGCAGTATTTT.

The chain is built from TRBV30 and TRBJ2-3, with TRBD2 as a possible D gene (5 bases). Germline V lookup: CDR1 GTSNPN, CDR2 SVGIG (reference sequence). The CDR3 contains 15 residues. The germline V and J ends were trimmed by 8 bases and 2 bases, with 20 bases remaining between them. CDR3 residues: CARSGASIYTDTQYF. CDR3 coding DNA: TGTGCCCGAAGCGGAGCTAGTATCTACACAGATACGCAGTATTTT.

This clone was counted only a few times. CDR3 DNA: TGTGCCACCAGTGGCGGACAGCAAGAGACCCAGTACTTC. Translated: CATSGGQQETQYF. The gene calls are TRBV24-1 and TRBJ2-5, with D perhaps matching TRBD1 (6 bases). Per germline, CDR1 KGHDR and CDR2 SFDVKD. The V end was cut by 5 bases, the J end by 2 bases, with 8 bases between. This CDR3 spans 13 amino acids.

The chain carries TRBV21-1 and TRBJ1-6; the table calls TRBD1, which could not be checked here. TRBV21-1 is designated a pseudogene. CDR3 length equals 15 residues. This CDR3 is CASSKAGTGCSPLHF. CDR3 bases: TGTGCCAGCAGCAAAGCCGGGACAGGGTGCTCACCCCTCCACTTT.

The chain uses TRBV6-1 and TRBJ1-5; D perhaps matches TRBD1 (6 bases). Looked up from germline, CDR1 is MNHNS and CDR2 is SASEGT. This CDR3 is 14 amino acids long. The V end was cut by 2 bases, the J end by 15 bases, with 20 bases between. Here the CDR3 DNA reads TGTGCCAGCAGTGAAATTTCCCGACAGGCCGGAGCGCATTTT. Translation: CASSEISRQAGAHF.

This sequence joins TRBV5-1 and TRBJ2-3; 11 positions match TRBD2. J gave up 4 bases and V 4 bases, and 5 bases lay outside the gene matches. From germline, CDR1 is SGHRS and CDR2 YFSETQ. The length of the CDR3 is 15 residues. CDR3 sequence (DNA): TGCGCCAGCAGCATAGGGACTAGCGGTGCAGATACGCAGTATTTT. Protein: CASSIGTSGADTQYF.

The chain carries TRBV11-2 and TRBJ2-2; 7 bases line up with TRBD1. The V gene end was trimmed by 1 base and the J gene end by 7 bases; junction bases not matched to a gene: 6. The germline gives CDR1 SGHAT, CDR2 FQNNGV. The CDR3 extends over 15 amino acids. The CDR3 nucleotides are TGTGCCAGCAGCTTAGGGCGGACAGGTATCGGGGAGCTGTTTTTT. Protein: CASSLGRTGIGELFF. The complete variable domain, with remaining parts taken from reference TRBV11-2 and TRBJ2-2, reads EAGVAQSPRYKIIEKRQSVAFWCNPISGHATLYWYQQILGQGPKLLIQFQNNGVVDDSQLPKDRFSAERLKGVDSTLKIQPAKLEDSAVYLCASSLGRTGIGELFFGEGSRLTVL.

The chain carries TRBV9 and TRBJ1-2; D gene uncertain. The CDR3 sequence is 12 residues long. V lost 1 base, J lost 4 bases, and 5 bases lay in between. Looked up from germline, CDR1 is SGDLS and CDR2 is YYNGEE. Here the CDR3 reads CASSVSTYGYTF. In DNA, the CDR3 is TGTGCCAGCAGCGTAAGCACCTATGGCTACACCTTC.